This T cell receptor beta chain comes out of a study of blood T cell repertoires in COVID-19. About the research overall: Sites in the United States, Italy and Spain provided acute and convalescent COVID-19 samples. PBMCs, B-cell-depleted T cells, or T cells provided the cDNA or gDNA that made up the material.

This CDR3 has 13 amino acids. V was clipped by 5 bases and J by 4 bases; unmatched bases: 2. CDR1 is MNHEY, CDR2 SMNVEV, per germline (reference sequence). Clones were read by immunoSEQ multiplex PCR, and TCRdb kept only the in-frame ones, dropping some. This table has about 210,000 clones, 84% appearing once. During active infection, Seattle patients enrolled and were then monitored through disease. The chain links TRBV27 to TRBJ2-5, with 9 positions matching TRBD1. The source is a woman at least 80 years old with COVID-19, enrolled during active disease. Sequenced: peripheral blood. The CDR3 nucleotides read TGTGCCAGCAGTCGACAGGGGGGAGAGACCCAGTACTTC. The encoded protein is CASSRQGGETQYF.